This T cell receptor beta chain stems from a study of cytomegalovirus exposure and HLA in healthy donors. Study-wide results and caveats: The listing of 150 to 200 TCR beta chains classed them as cytomegalovirus-associated.

The CDR3 extends over 15 amino acids. Between the trimmed V and J ends, which lost 7 bases and 2 bases, there was a span of 16 bases. Germline CDR1 is MRHNA and CDR2 is SNTAGT. Only in-frame clones appear in the TCRdb table, and some are missing; sequencing was by immunoSEQ multiplex PCR. The sample holds about 200,000 clones, about 84% seen once. The approximately 120-subject validation cohort, separate from the 666-subject first cohort, included the donors. This clone was observed a handful of times. Its antigen is currently unknown. The source of this sequence is a woman aged 18-30 years in good health and CMV-seronegative. Sequencing was done on a sample of PBMCs. The chain carries TRBV6-4 and TRBJ2-3; D gene unclear. The CDR3 coding sequence is TGTGCCAGCACCCTATCCGCTGGTGCCACAGATACGCAGTATTTT. Translating gives CASTLSAGATDTQYF.